The next 13 T cell receptor beta chains were all read from a single sample in a study of OX40 agonist ivuxolimab in advanced cancers. Library preparation was by the immunoSEQ multiplex PCR assay. The table comes from immuneACCESS by way of TCRdb, which keeps in-frame sequences with V and J called. Part of the clones is missing from these tables; in studies checked, under half for an unresolved V gene and the rest for unknown reasons. Counted in this sample were around 76,000 clones; approximately 88% of them appeared once. The ten top clones hold over 10% of the sample. The input for sequencing was CD4+ or CD8+ T cells sorted from blood, taken in a trial of the OX40 agonist ivuxolimab. These receptor sequences come from an adult with an advanced solid tumor such as melanoma, head and neck, liver or kidney cancer.

The CDR3 bases are TGCGCCAGCAGTCAAACGATCCCTTACACAGATACGCAGTATTTT. Translating it yields CASSQTIPYTDTQYF. This chain links TRBV23-1 with TRBJ2-3; D uncertain. TRBV23-1 is reported as an ORF; its role is uncertain. The CDR3 contains 15 residues. Trimming took 2 bases from V and 2 from J, leaving 11 bases between them.

The chain has TRBV28 and TRBJ2-1, with 7 bases fitting TRBD2. The V and J ends lost 6 bases and 10 bases, in that order; junction bases with no gene match: 15. The germline V gene encodes CDR1 MDHEN and CDR2 SYDVKM. The CDR3 loop spans 15 amino acids. The CDR3 nucleotides are TGTGCCAGCAGCCATTCTAGCGGAGGGTCAGAGGAGCAGTTCTTC. It codes for CASSHSSGGSEEQFF. Full variable domain (rest looked up from reference TRBV28 and TRBJ2-1): DVKVTQSSRYLVKRTGEKVFLECVQDMDHENMFWYRQDPGLGLRLIYFSYDVKMKEKGDIPEGYSVSREKKERFSLILESASTNQTSMYLCASSHSSGGSEEQFFGPGTRLTVL.

The rearrangement uses TRBV4-1 and TRBJ2-1; 11 bases match TRBD2. From germline, CDR1 is MGHRA and CDR2 YSYEKL. The J segment lost 9 bases and the V segment lost 4 bases, leaving 8 bases of the junction unmatched. The CDR3 length is 15 residues. CDR3 sequence: CASSPRVAGGGEQFF. DNA for the CDR3: TGCGCCAGCAGCCCAAGGGTAGCGGGAGGGGGTGAGCAGTTCTTC.

The chain couples TRBV5-4 to TRBJ2-7; D call uncertain. Trimming pared 3 bases from V and 2 bases from J, leaving 9 bases between. Looked up from germline, CDR1 is SGHNT and CDR2 is YYREEE (reference sequence). The CDR3 spans 13 residues. This chain's CDR3 is CASSSSGAYEQYF. The CDR3, as DNA: TGTGCCAGCAGCTCCTCTGGGGCCTACGAGCAGTACTTC.

The rearrangement joins TRBV29-1 to TRBJ1-1; D gene unclear. V shed 4 bases and J shed 2 bases, with 5 bases lying between them. CDR1 and CDR2 from the germline V gene are SQVTM and ANQGSEA. This CDR3 contains 11 residues. CDR3 DNA sequence: TGCAGCGTTGCTGAAAACACTGAAGCTTTCTTT. This sequence encodes CSVAENTEAFF.

The V gene is TRBV5-6, the J gene TRBJ2-7; 7 bases map to TRBD2. Trimming at V came to 4 bases and at J to 5 bases, leaving 12 bases not matched to a gene. The CDR3 covers 15 residues. Germline V lookup: CDR1 SGHDT, CDR2 YYEEEE. This CDR3 reads CASSDTGGPYHEQYF. CDR3 DNA sequence: TGTGCCAGCAGCGACACGGGGGGTCCTTACCACGAGCAGTACTTC.

The chain uses TRBV28 and TRBJ1-6, with D maybe TRBD1 (5 bases). Trimming cost V 6 bases and J 7 bases, with 16 bases left between them. Germline CDR1 is MDHEN and CDR2 is SYDVKM. This CDR3 spans 15 amino acids. The CDR3: CASRGLHLGNSPLHF. In DNA, the CDR3 is TGTGCCAGCAGGGGACTTCACCTCGGGAATTCACCCCTCCACTTT.

The chain has TRBV29-1 and TRBJ2-3; D uncertain. The CDR3 totals 11 residues. Germline CDR1 SQVTM, CDR2 ANQGSEA. V shed 3 bases and J shed 3 bases, with 4 bases lying between them. CDR3 sequence: CSVDWTDTQYF. In nucleotides, the CDR3 is TGCAGCGTTGATTGGACAGATACGCAGTATTTT.

This rearrangement joins TRBV6-6 to TRBJ1-5; D gene ambiguous. The germline CDR1 and CDR2 sequences are MNHNY and SVGAGI (reference sequence). Trimming removed 1 base at V and 0 bases at J, with 7 bases between. CDR3 length: 15 amino acids. The CDR3 reads CASSYLGNSNQPQHF. In nucleotides, the CDR3 is TGTGCCAGCAGTTACTTGGGGAATAGCAATCAGCCCCAGCATTTT.

The rearrangement joins TRBV27 to TRBJ2-2; D is uncertain. CDR3 size: 13 residues. Germline assignment: CDR1 MNHEY and CDR2 SMNVEV (reference sequence). Trimming took 8 bases from V and 1 from J, leaving 8 bases between them. The CDR3 coding sequence is TGTGCCAGCGCCTTAGGGAACACCGGGGAGCTGTTTTTT. Its protein product is CASALGNTGELFF.

The genes are TRBV19 and TRBJ2-7; possibly TRBD1 for D (6 bases). V was cut by 10 bases and J by 5 bases, with 21 bases left in between. Germline V gives CDR1 LNHDA, CDR2 SQIVND (reference sequence). CDR3 length: 14 residues. The CDR3 nucleotides are TGTGCCACCAACAGGGATGGGATGTCCGACGAGCAGTACTTC. This codes for CATNRDGMSDEQYF.

V usage is TRBV5-1 and J usage is TRBJ2-1; a possible D gene is TRBD1 (6 bases). The V and J ends lost 2 bases and 3 bases respectively, with 12 bases between them. Germline V lookup: CDR1 SGHRS, CDR2 YFSETQ. The CDR3 length is 15 residues. In nucleotides, the CDR3 is TGCGCCAGCAGCTTTAGCAGGGGAAACTACAATGAGCAGTTCTTC. Translating gives CASSFSRGNYNEQFF.

The chain uses TRBV27 and TRBJ2-1; 7 bases fit TRBD2. This CDR3 is built from 15 residues. The germline CDR1 and CDR2 sequences are MNHEY and SMNVEV (reference sequence). Trimming at V came to 2 bases and at J to 7 bases, leaving 8 bases not matched to a gene. The CDR3 region has the DNA TGTGCCAGCAGTTTACTGGCGGGAGTGGGGAATGAGCAGTTCTTC. Its translation: CASSLLAGVGNEQFF.